The entry that follows covers one T cell receptor beta chain sequence. Its antigen remains unknown. Assay used: immunoSEQ multiplex PCR; TCRdb lists only in-frame clones, some missing. Of some 86,000 clones listed, 91% were seen once; the top ten hold less than 0.1%. The record originates from a study of graft-versus-host responses after intestinal transplantation. This CDR3 comprises 18 residues. With V trimmed by 0 bases and J by 7 bases, 11 bases remained unmatched. From germline, CDR1 is LGHNA and CDR2 YSLEER. The chain has TRBV4-3 and TRBJ2-3; 12 positions match TRBD2. The receptor was derived from a human donor who received an intestinal transplant. The sample consisted of unstimulated CD4+ T cells sorted from spleen or lymph node cells, taken before intestinal transplant. The CDR3 DNA sequence: TGCGCCAGCAGCCAAGATGCTACTAGCGGGGGGACCTTCTATACGCAGTATTTT. Encoded protein: CASSQDATSGGTFYTQYF.